The entry below describes one T cell receptor (beta chain). The antigen this receptor binds is unknown. Base qualities were left out, and no much larger clone turns up one base away. The data were obtained in a study of T cell responses to AZD1222 COVID-19 vaccine (dated by TCRdb to the early 2020s). Study-level background: AZD1222 recipients whose second dose came at about 4 weeks and those whose second dose came at about 12 weeks were combined into one group, since spike-specific TCR depth and breadth did not differ between the two schedules. Trial participants were enrolled by age into 18-55, 56-69 and 70-plus year subgroups, with around 150, 28 and 57 TCR-sequenced participants respectively. TCR sequencing was performed for roughly 250 trial participants, of whom roughly 200 were given two doses of AZD1222 and approximately 25 were given two doses of MenACWY control vaccine. General study outcomes and caveats: Participants were mostly white British and included more females than males, and it was suggested by the authors that clonal diversity may have been underestimated. Nearly half of unique spike-specific TCRs reportedly recognized epitopes outside regions mutated in the B.1.351 and B.1.1.7 variants. In the small 56-69-year group, the increase in depth fell short of significance, most likely because of low power. The whole spike protein was spanned by vaccine-associated CD4 TCRs, and dominant responses were seen in regions 160-218 and 743-854. Because no day 14 peak-response samples were available, repertoires were characterized only after the peak T cell response. Conclusions about previously exposed vaccinees were limited because only a handful of AZD1222 recipients were SARS-CoV-2 seropositive at baseline. After two AZD1222 doses, spike-specific TCR breadth and depth were significantly higher than at day 0 and than in MenACWY recipients.

The label giving this sample's time point can be read as: baseline before first vaccination. Vaccinee samples came from UK trials COV001 and COV002, including a single-blind randomized controlled phase 2/3 trial of AZD1222 (ChAdOx1 nCoV-19) in healthy adults. For TCRbeta chain sequencing, PBMC samples were collected from trial participants at day 0 and at day 28 after the second dose. The CDR3 regions of human TCRbeta chains were subjected to immunosequencing. The published analysis was carried out like this. Repertoire TCRs were checked for matches against a reference library of SARS-CoV-2-specific TCRs that had been generated using the MIRA antigen-specificity platform. Breadth meant the fraction of unique TCRs that were SARS-CoV-2-associated, whereas depth meant the fraction of total T cells that were SARS-CoV-2-associated. Using the MIRA data, each spike-specific TCR was assigned both to the spike region to which the TCR was reactive and to a CD4 or CD8 class. Log10-transformed breadth and depth values were compared by one-way ANOVA with Sidak's multiple comparisons tests. TCRdb limited this immuneACCESS table to in-frame rearrangements with V and J called. A share of clones is missing; checked studies link under half to unresolved V genes, and the rest is unexplained. V, J and clone size were drawn from that table, and D and trimming were deduced from the DNA. The sample table contains around 100,000 clones; only one count was recorded for about 80% of them. Roughly 10% of the sample comes from the top ten.

As encoded in the germline V gene (reference sequence), CDR1 is MNHEY while CDR2 is SMNVEV. V is clipped by 5 bases and J by 2 bases, and the sequence between their germline boundaries is 9 bases long. Including cysteine and phenylalanine, the CDR3 has 13 amino acids. Only the CDR3 DNA stays, 39 bases, in frame from base 1. The clonotype was recovered from an adult in good health. In this chain, TRBV27 is recombined with TRBJ1-1; the D gene identity is not certain. The sequencing here drew on peripheral blood, taken on day 0 of AZD1222 vaccination. The DNA reads TGTGCCAGCAGTCCGAACAGCAACACTGAAGCTTTCTTT. The translation is CASSPNSNTEAFF.